This T cell receptor (beta chain) was recorded in a study of CD8 T cells in ankylosing spondylitis. This CDR3 is 16 amino acids long. The germline CDR1 and CDR2 sequences are SNHLY and FYNNEI. V gave up 4 bases and J gave up 4 bases; unmatched junction bases: 7. Each CDR3 protein is one row after TCRdb ran MiXCR on the 5' RACE reads. Counted here are about 150,000 distinct CDR3 sequences, under 55% occurring once; the ten biggest clones make up 13% to 15%. The receptor comes from a male donor with ankylosing spondylitis. The genes are TRBV2 and TRBJ1-5; the match to TRBD1 covers 10 bases. Sequencing was performed on synovial fluid, either unsorted or a sorted T cell fraction (not recorded which). CDR3 loop: CASSGLGTGVNQPQHF. Written as DNA, the CDR3 is TGTGCCAGCAGTGGCCTTGGGACAGGGGTAAATCAGCCCCAGCATTTT.